These T cell receptor beta chains were read from a single sample in a study of cytomegalovirus exposure and HLA in healthy donors. Libraries were prepared by immunoSEQ multiplex PCR; TCRdb keeps only in-frame clonotypes and omits some of them. The sample has 80,000 or so clones, roughly 60% seen once. The specimen was PBMCs. The receptors originated from a man aged 30 to 39 in good health and CMV-seropositive. The CDR3 runs from the conserved cysteine through the conserved F or W. The D gene is left open where the match is weak. For some rows the clone size is stated as once, few or many, or as a class when expanded; others skip it.

v_call: TRBV2; j_call: TRBJ2-2; clone_size: NA; d_call: TRBD2; cdr3_nt: TGTGCCAGCAGTCCACTAGCGGGAGCCCCCGGGGAGCTGTTTTTT; cdr3_aa: CASSPLAGAPGELFF
v_call: TRBV10-3; j_call: TRBJ2-7; clone_size: NA; d_call: TRBD2; cdr3_nt: TGTGCCATCAGTGACGGAGCGGGAGTGGCCTACGAGCAGTACTTC; cdr3_aa: CAISDGAGVAYEQYF
v_call: TRBV9; j_call: TRBJ2-5; clone_size: NA; d_call: NA; cdr3_nt: TGTGCCAGCAGCGTCGGGCAAGGAGGGGAGACCCAGTACTTC; cdr3_aa: CASSVGQGGETQYF
v_call: TRBV19; j_call: TRBJ1-1; clone_size: NA; d_call: NA; cdr3_nt: TGTGCCAGTAGTACCCGGACAGACATGAACACTGAAGCTTTCTTT; cdr3_aa: CASSTRTDMNTEAFF
v_call: TRBV7-9; j_call: TRBJ1-6; clone_size: NA; d_call: NA; cdr3_nt: TGTGCCAGCAGCTTACAGGGTGACTCACCCCTCCACTTT; cdr3_aa: CASSLQGDSPLHF
v_call: TRBV14; j_call: TRBJ1-1; clone_size: few; d_call: NA; cdr3_nt: TGTGCCAGCAGCCAAAATCGGAACACTGAAGCTTTCTTT; cdr3_aa: CASSQNRNTEAFF
v_call: TRBV6-1; j_call: TRBJ2-3; clone_size: NA; d_call: NA; cdr3_nt: TGTGCCAGCAGTGACACTAGTAGCGCAGATACGCAGTATTTT; cdr3_aa: CASSDTSSADTQYF
v_call: TRBV15; j_call: TRBJ1-5; clone_size: NA; d_call: NA; cdr3_nt: TGTGCCACCAGCAGAGATGGCACGGAAACCTGGAGAGAGAGCAATCAGCCCCAGCATTTT; cdr3_aa: CATSRDGTETWRESNQPQHF
v_call: TRBV7-9; j_call: TRBJ2-5; clone_size: NA; d_call: NA; cdr3_nt: TGTGCCAGCAGCGCCGTTCTGGGGGCTCAAGAGACCCAGTACTTC; cdr3_aa: CASSAVLGAQETQYF
v_call: TRBV11-2; j_call: TRBJ2-1; clone_size: few; d_call: NA; cdr3_nt: TGTGCCAGCAGCTTAGGAGGACTGTACAATGAGCAGTTCTTC; cdr3_aa: CASSLGGLYNEQFF
v_call: TRBV9; j_call: TRBJ2-2; clone_size: few; d_call: NA; cdr3_nt: TGTGCCAGCAGCGTACTCACCGGGGAGCTGTTTTTT; cdr3_aa: CASSVLTGELFF
v_call: TRBV15; j_call: TRBJ2-7; clone_size: NA; d_call: TRBD1; cdr3_nt: TGTGCCACCAGCACGGACAGGGAAATCTACGAGCAGTACTTC; cdr3_aa: CATSTDREIYEQYF
v_call: TRBV2; j_call: TRBJ2-1; clone_size: NA; d_call: NA; cdr3_nt: TGTGCCAGCAGTCTGGTTAGCTCCTACAATGAGCAGTTCTTC; cdr3_aa: CASSLVSSYNEQFF
v_call: TRBV19; j_call: TRBJ1-4; clone_size: few; d_call: NA; cdr3_nt: TGTGCCAGTAACTTCAGGGATAGAGAAAAACTGTTTTTT; cdr3_aa: CASNFRDREKLFF
v_call: TRBV28; j_call: TRBJ2-1; clone_size: few; d_call: TRBD2; cdr3_nt: TGTGCCAGCAGTTCCCTAGCGGGAGGGCCGTATGGTGAGCAGTTCTTC; cdr3_aa: CASSSLAGGPYGEQFF
v_call: TRBV15; j_call: TRBJ1-5; clone_size: NA; d_call: NA; cdr3_nt: TGTGCCACCAGCACCGACAGACCTCATAGCAATCAGCCCCAGCATTTT; cdr3_aa: CATSTDRPHSNQPQHF